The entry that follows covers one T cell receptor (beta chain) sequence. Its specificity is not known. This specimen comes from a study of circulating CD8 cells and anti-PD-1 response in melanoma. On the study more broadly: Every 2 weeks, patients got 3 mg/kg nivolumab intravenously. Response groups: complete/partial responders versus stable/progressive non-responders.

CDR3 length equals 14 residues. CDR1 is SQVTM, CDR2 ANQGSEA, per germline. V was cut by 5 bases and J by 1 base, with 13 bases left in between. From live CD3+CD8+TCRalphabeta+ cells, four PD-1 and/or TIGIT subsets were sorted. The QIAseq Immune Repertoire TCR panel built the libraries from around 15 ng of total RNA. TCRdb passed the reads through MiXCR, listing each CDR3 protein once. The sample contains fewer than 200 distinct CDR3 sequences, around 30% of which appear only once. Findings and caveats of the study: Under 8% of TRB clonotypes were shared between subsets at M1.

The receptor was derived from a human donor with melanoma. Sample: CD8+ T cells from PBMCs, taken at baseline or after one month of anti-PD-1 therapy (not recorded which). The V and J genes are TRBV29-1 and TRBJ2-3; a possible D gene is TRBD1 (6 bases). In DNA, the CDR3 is TGCAGCGTTCGAGGGGGTATGGGCACAGATACGCAGTATTTT. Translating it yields CSVRGGMGTDTQYF.